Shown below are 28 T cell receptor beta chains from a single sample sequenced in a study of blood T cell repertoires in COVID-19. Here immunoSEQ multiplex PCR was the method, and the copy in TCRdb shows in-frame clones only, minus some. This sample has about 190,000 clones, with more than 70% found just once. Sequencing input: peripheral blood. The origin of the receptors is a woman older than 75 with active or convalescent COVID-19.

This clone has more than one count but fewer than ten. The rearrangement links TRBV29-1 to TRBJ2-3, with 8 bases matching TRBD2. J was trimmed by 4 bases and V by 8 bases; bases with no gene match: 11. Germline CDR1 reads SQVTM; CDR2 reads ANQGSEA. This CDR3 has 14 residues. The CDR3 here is CSTAGTSYADTQYF. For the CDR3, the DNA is TGCAGCACGGCCGGGACTAGTTACGCAGATACGCAGTATTTT.

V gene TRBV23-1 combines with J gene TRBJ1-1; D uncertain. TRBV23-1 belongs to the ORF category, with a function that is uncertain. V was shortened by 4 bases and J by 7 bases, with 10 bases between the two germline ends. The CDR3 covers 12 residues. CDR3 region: CASSRRGGEAFF. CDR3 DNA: TGCGCCAGCAGTCGACGGGGAGGTGAAGCTTTCTTT.

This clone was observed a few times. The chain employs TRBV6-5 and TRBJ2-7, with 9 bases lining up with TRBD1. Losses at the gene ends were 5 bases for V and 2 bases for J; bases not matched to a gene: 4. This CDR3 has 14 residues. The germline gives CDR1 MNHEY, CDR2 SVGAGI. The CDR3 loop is CASSRRTGAYEQYF. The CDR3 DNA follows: TGTGCCAGCAGTCGAAGGACAGGGGCCTACGAGCAGTACTTC.

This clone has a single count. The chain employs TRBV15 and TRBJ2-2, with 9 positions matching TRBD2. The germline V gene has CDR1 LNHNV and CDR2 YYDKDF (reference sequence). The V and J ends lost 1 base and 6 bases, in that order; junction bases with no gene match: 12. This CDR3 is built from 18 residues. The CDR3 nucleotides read TGTGCCACCAGCAGAGGCGGCAGCGGGGGGTTGCGGGCCGGGGAGCTGTTTTTT. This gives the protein CATSRGGSGGLRAGELFF.

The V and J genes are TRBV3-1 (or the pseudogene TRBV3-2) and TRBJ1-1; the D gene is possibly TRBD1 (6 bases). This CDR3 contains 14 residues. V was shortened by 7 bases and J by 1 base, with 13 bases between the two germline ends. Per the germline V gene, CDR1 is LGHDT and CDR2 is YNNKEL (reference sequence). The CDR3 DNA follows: TGTGCCAGCACCCACTCGACAGGGAACACTGAAGCTTTCTTT. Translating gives CASTHSTGNTEAFF.

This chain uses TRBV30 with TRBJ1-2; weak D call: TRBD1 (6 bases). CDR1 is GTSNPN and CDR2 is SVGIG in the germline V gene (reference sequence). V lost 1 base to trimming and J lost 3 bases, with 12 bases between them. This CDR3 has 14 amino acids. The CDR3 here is CAWSEGQLHYGYTF. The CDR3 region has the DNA TGTGCCTGGAGTGAAGGACAGCTACACTATGGCTACACCTTC.

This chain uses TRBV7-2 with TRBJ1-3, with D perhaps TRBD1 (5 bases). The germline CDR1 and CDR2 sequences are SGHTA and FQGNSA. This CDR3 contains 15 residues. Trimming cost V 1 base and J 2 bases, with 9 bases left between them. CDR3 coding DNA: TGTGCCAGCAGCTTAGGGGGGGAGACTGGAAACACCATATATTTT. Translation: CASSLGGETGNTIYF.

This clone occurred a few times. CDR3 sequence reads: CASRLRQSNQPQHF. The CDR3 DNA reads as TGTGCAAGTCGCCTAAGACAGTCCAATCAGCCCCAGCATTTT. This chain connects TRBV12-2 to TRBJ1-5; no check of the table's D call, TRBD1, against the DNA was made. TRBV12-2 is annotated as a pseudogene. CDR3 length: 14 amino acids.

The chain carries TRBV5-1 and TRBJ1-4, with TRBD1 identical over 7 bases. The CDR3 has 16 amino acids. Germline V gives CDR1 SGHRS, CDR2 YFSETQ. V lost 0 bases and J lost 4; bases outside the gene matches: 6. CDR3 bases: TGCGCCAGCAGCTTGGCTGGGACAGAGGGTAATGAAAAACTGTTTTTT. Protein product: CASSLAGTEGNEKLFF.

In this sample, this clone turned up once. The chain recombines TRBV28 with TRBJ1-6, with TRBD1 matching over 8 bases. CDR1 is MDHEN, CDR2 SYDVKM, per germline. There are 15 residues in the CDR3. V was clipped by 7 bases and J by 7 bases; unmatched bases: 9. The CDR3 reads CASTPTGAGNSPLHF. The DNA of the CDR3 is TGTGCCAGCACCCCGACAGGGGCCGGGAATTCACCCCTCCACTTT.

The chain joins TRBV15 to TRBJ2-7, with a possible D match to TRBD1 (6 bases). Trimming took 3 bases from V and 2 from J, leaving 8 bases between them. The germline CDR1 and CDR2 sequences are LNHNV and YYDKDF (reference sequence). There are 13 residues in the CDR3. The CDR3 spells CATSRSGAYEQYF. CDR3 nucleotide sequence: TGTGCCACCAGCAGGTCAGGGGCCTACGAGCAGTACTTC. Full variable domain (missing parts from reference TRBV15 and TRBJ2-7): DAMVIQNPRYQVTQFGKPVTLSCSQTLNHNVMYWYQQKSSQAPKLLFHYYDKDFNNEADTPDNFQSRRPNTSFCFLDIRSPGLGDTAMYLCATSRSGAYEQYFGPGTRLTVT.

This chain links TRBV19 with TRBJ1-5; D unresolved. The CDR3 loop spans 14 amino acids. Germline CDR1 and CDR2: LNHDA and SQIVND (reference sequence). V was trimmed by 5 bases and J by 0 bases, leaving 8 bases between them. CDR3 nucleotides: TGTGCCAGTAGTCCAGTAAATAGCAATCAGCCCCAGCATTTT. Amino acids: CASSPVNSNQPQHF. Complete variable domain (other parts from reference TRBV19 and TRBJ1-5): DGGITQSPKYLFRKEGQNVTLSCEQNLNHDAMYWYRQDPGQGLRLIYYSQIVNDFQKGDIAEGYSVSREKKESFPLTVTSAQKNPTAFYLCASSPVNSNQPQHFGDGTRLSIL.

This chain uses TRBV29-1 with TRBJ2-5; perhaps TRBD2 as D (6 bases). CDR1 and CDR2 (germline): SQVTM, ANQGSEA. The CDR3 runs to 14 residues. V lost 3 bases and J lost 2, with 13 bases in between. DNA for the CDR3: TGCAGCGTTGATGTCTCGGGGGTACAAGAGACCCAGTACTTC. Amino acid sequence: CSVDVSGVQETQYF. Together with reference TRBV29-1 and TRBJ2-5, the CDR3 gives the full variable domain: SAVISQKPSRDICQRGTSLTIQCQVDSQVTMMFWYRQQPGQSLTLIATANQGSEATYESGFVIDKFPISRPNLTFSTLTVSNMSPEDSSIYLCSVDVSGVQETQYFGPGTRLLVL.

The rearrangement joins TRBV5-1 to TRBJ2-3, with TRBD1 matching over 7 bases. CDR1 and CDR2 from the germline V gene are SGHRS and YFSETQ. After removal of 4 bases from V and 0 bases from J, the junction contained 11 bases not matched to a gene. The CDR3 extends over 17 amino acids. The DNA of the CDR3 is TGCGCCAGCAGCCCGACAAAGGGGGCGCGGAGCACAGATACGCAGTATTTT. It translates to CASSPTKGARSTDTQYF.

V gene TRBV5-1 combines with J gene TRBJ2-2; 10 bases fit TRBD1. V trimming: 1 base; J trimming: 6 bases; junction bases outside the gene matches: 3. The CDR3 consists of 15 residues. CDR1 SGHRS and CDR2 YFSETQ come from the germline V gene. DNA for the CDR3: TGCGCCAGCAGCTTGAGGACAGGGGGATCCGGGGAGCTGTTTTTT. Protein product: CASSLRTGGSGELFF.

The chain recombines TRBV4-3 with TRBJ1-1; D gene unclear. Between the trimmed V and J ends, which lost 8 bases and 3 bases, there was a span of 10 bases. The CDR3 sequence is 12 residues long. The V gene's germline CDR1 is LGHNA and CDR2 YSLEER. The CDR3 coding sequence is TGCGCCAGCGCGGGTTGGGACACTGAAGCTTTCTTT. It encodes CASAGWDTEAFF.

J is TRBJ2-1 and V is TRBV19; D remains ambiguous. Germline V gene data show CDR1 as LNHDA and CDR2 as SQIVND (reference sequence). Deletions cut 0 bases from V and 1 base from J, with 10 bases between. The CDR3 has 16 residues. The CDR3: CASSIDPGLSYNEQFF. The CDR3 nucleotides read TGTGCCAGTAGTATAGATCCGGGTCTGTCCTACAATGAGCAGTTCTTC.

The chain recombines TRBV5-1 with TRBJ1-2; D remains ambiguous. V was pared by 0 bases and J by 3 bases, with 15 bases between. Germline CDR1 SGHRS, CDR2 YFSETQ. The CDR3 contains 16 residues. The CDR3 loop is CASSLVSGEYDYGYTF. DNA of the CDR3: TGCGCCAGCAGCTTGGTTAGCGGGGAATATGACTATGGCTACACCTTC.

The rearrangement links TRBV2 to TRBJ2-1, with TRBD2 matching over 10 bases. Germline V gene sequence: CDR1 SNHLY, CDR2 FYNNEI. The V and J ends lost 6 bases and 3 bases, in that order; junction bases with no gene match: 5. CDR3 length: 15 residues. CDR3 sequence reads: CASRQLAGNYNEQFF. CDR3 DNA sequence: TGTGCCAGCAGACAACTAGCGGGGAACTACAATGAGCAGTTCTTC.

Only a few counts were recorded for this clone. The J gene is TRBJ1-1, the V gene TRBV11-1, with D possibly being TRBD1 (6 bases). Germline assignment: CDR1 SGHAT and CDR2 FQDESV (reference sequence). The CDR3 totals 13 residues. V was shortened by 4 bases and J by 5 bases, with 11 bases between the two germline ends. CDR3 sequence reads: CASSSGVRTEAFF. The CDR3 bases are TGTGCCAGCAGCTCAGGGGTTCGGACTGAAGCTTTCTTT.

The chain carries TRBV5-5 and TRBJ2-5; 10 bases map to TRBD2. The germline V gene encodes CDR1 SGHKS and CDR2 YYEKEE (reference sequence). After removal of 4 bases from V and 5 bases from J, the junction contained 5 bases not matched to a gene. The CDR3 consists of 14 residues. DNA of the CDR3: TGTGCCAGCAGCCCCCAGACTAGCGGGGAGACCCAGTACTTC. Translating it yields CASSPQTSGETQYF.

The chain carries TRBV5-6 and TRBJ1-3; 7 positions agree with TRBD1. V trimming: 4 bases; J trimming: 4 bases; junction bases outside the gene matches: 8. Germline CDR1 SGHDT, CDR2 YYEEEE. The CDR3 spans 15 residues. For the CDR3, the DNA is TGTGCCAGCAGCCTTGGGACAGTGCCGGGAAACACCATATATTTT. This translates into CASSLGTVPGNTIYF.

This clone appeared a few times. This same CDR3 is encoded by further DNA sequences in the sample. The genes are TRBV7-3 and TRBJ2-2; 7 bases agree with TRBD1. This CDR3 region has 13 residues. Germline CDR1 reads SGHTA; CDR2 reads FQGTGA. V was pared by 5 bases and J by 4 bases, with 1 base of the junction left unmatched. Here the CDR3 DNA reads TGTGCCAGCAGCCCAGGGGGCACCGGGGAGCTGTTTTTT. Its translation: CASSPGGTGELFF.

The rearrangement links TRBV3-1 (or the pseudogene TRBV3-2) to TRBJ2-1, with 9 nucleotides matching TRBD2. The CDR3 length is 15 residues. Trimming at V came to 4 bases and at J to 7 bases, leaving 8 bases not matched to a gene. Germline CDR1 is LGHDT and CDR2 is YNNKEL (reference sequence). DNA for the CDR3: TGTGCCAGCAGCCGCCTAGCGGGGAGTTGGAATGAGCAGTTCTTC. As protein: CASSRLAGSWNEQFF.

The CDR3 nucleotides are TGTGCCAGCAGCCTCGTCGGGCGGGGGGTCGATACGCAGTATTTT. This encodes CASSLVGRGVDTQYF. The J gene is TRBJ2-3, the V gene TRBV7-2; 8 nucleotides line up with TRBD2. The CDR3 is 15 amino acids. Germline V CDR1 and CDR2: SGHTA, FQGNSA. V was pared by 5 bases and J by 6 bases, with 10 bases of the junction left unmatched.

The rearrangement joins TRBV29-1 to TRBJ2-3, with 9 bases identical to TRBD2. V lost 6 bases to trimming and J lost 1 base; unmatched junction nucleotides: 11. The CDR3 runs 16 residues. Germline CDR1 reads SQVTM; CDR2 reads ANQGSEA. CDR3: CSVAGGASGGTDTQYF. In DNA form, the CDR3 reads TGCAGCGTCGCCGGGGGCGCTAGCGGGGGCACAGATACGCAGTATTTT.

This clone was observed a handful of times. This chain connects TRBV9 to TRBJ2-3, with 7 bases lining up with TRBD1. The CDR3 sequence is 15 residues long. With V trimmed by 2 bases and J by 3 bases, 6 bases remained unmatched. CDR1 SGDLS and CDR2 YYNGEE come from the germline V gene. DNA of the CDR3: TGTGCCAGCAGCGTCGACAGGGTTGTTACAGATACGCAGTATTTT. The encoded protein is CASSVDRVVTDTQYF.

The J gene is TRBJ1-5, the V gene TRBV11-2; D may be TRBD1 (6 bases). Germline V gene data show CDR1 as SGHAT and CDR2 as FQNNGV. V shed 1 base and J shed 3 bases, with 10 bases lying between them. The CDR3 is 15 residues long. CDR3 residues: CASSLVTGVNQPQHF. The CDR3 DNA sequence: TGTGCCAGCAGCTTAGTGACAGGAGTCAATCAGCCCCAGCATTTT.